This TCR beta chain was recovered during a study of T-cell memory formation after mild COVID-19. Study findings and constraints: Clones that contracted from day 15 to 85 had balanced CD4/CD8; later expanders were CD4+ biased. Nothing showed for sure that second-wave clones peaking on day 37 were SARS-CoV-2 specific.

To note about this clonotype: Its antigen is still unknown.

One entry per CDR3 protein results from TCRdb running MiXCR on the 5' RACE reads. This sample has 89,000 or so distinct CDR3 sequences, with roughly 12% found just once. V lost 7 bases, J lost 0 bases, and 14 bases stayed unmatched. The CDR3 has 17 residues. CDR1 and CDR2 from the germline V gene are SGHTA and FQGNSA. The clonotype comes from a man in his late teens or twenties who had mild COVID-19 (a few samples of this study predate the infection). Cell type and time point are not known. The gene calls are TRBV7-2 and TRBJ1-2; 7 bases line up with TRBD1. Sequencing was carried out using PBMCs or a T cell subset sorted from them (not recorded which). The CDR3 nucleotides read TGTGCCAGCACCCGGGTAGGGGGGACAGCAACTAACTATGGCTACACCTTC. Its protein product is CASTRVGGTATNYGYTF.